This TCR beta chain is drawn from a study of T cells in tumors after PD-1 blockade. About the research overall: Either cemiplimab 350 mg every 2 weeks or pembrolizumab 200 mg every 3 weeks was given. Some patients also took daily vismodegib 150 mg during anti-PD-1 treatment. On average, peripheral blood gave 113,528 TCR templates and over 35,000 unique clonotypes.

Germline CDR1 is SGDLS and CDR2 is YYNGEE. The CDR3 contains 15 residues. Trimming took 3 bases from V and 3 from J, leaving 15 bases between them. Input was 616 ng to 6,004 ng of genomic DNA from tumor or blood. Some clones are missing from TCRdb's copy, which holds only in-frame ones; the method was immunoSEQ multiplex PCR. Of roughly 20,000 clones listed, around 85% were seen once; the top ten hold 25% to 30%. J is TRBJ1-1 and V is TRBV9; D is possibly TRBD1 (6 bases). This sequence was found in a human donor with advanced basal cell or squamous cell carcinoma (not recorded which). The sample consisted of PBMCs, taken after anti-PD-1 therapy. The CDR3 loop is CASSASRDTYTEAFF. The CDR3 region has the DNA TGTGCCAGCAGCGCCTCCCGGGACACTTACACTGAAGCTTTCTTT. The full variable domain, rest sourced from reference TRBV9 and TRBJ1-1, is DSGVTQTPKHLITATGQRVTLRCSPRSGDLSVYWYQQSLDQGLQFLIQYYNGEERAKGNILERFSAQQFPDLHSELNLSSLELGDSALYFCASSASRDTYTEAFFGQGTRLTVV.